The clone carrying this T cell receptor (beta chain) is categorized as medium-sized. Its cognate antigen is unknown. The V and J ends lost 3 bases and 11 bases respectively, with 14 bases between them. This CDR3 has 13 residues. Germline-derived CDR1 and CDR2 are ENHRY and SYGVKD. The investigators amplified TCR beta CDR3 regions from RNA transcripts. An initial round of RT-PCR targeting the TCR CDR3 relied on the HTBI primer set. MiXCR, run by TCRdb on the multiplex PCR reads, gives a single entry per CDR3 protein. This sample has 30,000 to 40,000 distinct CDR3 sequences; roughly 52% occur once, and the top ten carry 15% to 20%. The sample comes from a study of T cells in Graves' hyperthyroidism and ophthalmopathy. Across the study: Pretreatment peripheral blood was obtained at initial diagnosis.

Broader study findings: Researchers found most expanded thyroid clonotypes above 0.001 in blood as well.

Each person with ophthalmopathy scored at least 3 on the Clinical Activity Score, reached NOSPECS grade 4 or higher, and had been ill under 3 months. Diagnoses were made from clinical symptoms, serum measures (thyroxine and TRAb), thyroid ultrasound and orbital computed tomography. Sequences were obtained from blood. This clonotype was sampled from a man aged 35 to 55 with Graves' ophthalmopathy. The chain is built from TRBV10-3 and TRBJ1-5; D gene uncertain. The CDR3 DNA reads TGTGCCATCAGTGAAAACCTCCGGGAAGCCCAGCATTTT. Amino acids: CAISENLREAQHF.